This TCR beta chain was sequenced for a study of blood T cell repertoires in COVID-19. Study summary: From the United States, Italy and Spain came samples of acute and convalescent COVID-19.

Enrolled through a virtual design, the participants were between roughly 18 and 95 years of age and came from 24 US areas. The study assigned cohorts using participant-reported clinical history. Germline V gene data show CDR1 as KGHSH and CDR2 as LQKENI. This CDR3 comprises 15 residues. With 6 bases removed from V and 2 bases from J, the gap between germline ends came to 16 bases. As handled by the study authors: Reference gene primer amplification gave nucleated cell count estimates. Clones were read by immunoSEQ multiplex PCR, and TCRdb kept only the in-frame ones, dropping some. V and J calls and clone size are as listed in that table; D and trimming were resolved from the DNA. The sample lists approximately 160,000 clones; approximately 84% were seen once.

The chain employs TRBV18 and TRBJ2-5; D is possibly TRBD2 (6 bases). The receptor was derived from a woman aged 45-65 years who had recovered from COVID-19. Sequenced material: PBMCs or T cells enriched from blood (not recorded which). DNA of the CDR3: TGTGCCAGCTCTTCGACTAGGGGATGGCAAGAGACCCAGTACTTC. Its protein is CASSSTRGWQETQYF.